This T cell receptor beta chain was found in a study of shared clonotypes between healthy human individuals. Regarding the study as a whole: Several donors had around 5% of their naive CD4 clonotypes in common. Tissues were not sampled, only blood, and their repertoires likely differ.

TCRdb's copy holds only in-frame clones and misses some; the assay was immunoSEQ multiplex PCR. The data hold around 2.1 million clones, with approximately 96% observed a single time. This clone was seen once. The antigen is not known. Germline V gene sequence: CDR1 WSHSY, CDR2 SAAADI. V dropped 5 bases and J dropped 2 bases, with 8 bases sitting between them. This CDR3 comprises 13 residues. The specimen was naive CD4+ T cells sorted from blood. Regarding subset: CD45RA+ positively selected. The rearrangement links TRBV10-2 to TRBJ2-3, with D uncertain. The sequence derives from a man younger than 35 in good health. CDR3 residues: CASSFTATDTQYF. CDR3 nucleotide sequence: TGCGCCAGCAGTTTTACTGCCACAGATACGCAGTATTTT.